This T cell receptor (beta chain) was found in a study of blood T cells in healthy people across ages. PCR was performed a second time for about 7 to 11 cycles using a sample-barcoded 5' primer and a J-beta primer mix. MiXCR was run by TCRdb on the 5' RACE reads, yielding one entry per CDR3 protein. Among 1.5 million to 2 million distinct CDR3 sequences, around half were seen once, and the ten largest hold approximately 2%. Sequencing was done on a sample of blood. This sequence originates from a woman aged 40 to 50 in good health.

As DNA, the CDR3 is TGTGCCAGCAAGGGGACGGGGCACTGGGACAATGAGCAGTTCTTC. Protein sequence: CASKGTGHWDNEQFF. V and J are TRBV27 and TRBJ2-1; either TRBD1 or TRBD2 may supply D (5 bases each). Trimming left V 7 bases short and J 5 bases short, with 18 bases between. CDR3 length: 15 residues. Germline V gives CDR1 MNHEY, CDR2 SMNVEV (reference sequence).